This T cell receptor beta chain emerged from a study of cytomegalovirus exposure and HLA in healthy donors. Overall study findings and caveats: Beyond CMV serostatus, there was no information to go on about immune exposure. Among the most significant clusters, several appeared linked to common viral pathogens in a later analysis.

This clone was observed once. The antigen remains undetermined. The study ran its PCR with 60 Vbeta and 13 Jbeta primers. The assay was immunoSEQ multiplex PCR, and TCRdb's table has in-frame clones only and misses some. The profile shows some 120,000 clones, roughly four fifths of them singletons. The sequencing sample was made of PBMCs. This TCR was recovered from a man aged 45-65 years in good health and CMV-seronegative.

CDR3 in DNA: TGTGCCAGCAGCCAGGGCAGGGTGGGTGAAGCTTTCTTT. It yields the protein CASSQGRVGEAFF. V is TRBV14 and J is TRBJ1-1; weak D call: TRBD1 (5 bases). The germline V gene encodes CDR1 SGHDN and CDR2 FVKESK. This CDR3 has 13 residues. V shed 3 bases and J shed 7 bases, with 12 bases lying between them. Variable domain in full (rest from reference TRBV14 and TRBJ1-1): EAGVTQFPSHSVIEKGQTVTLRCDPISGHDNLYWYRRVMGKEIKFLLHFVKESKQDESGMPNNRFLAERTGGTYSTLKVQPAELEDSGVYFCASSQGRVGEAFFGQGTRLTVV.